This T cell receptor (beta chain) was recorded in a study of T cell repertoires in cytomegalovirus infection. Study as a whole: In public TCR beta signatures, there were indications of both CMV infection and matching HLA type.

Of note for this clonotype: Its antigen is not identified.

The length of the CDR3 is 14 residues. Per the germline V gene, CDR1 is SEHNR and CDR2 is FQNEAQ (reference sequence). Trimming removed 4 bases from V and 6 bases from J, with 15 bases in between. TCRdb ran MiXCR on the reads and lists one entry per CDR3 protein. The data hold hundreds of thousands of distinct CDR3 sequences, with 15% to 20% observed a single time. General study points: Pooled public TCR beta family frequency picked out CMV carriers with the relevant HLA.

This receptor was taken from a human donor in good health (CMV status not recorded). Some clones in this sample may be carry-over from other donors' samples. The V call is TRBV7-9, the J call TRBJ1-1, with a weak D call TRBD1 (5 bases). The source material was PBMCs. The CDR3 is CASSSTTGRPEAFF. In DNA form, the CDR3 reads TGTGCCAGCAGCTCTACAACAGGAAGGCCTGAAGCTTTCTTT.